This T cell receptor (beta chain) was observed in a study of human T cells and chemical hapten exposure. Background on the study: Small differences in pooled library volume mainly drove the variation in TCR yields per sample. Overall study results and limits: TCRs above 1 in 1000 frequency stayed constant with DPC sensitization.

This clonotype occurred many times. Its specificity is unknown. In the source study's methods: The median was roughly 100,000 TCRs per sample, ranging roughly 20,000 to 690,600. TCRdb re-analysed the RACE reads in MiXCR, keeping a single row per CDR3 protein. Clone size and V and J calls follow TCRdb, not the original study. The sample records some 350,000 distinct CDR3 sequences, 6% to 7% being singletons. The time point here: patch test 2, 6 weeks after DPC sensitization. Noted treatment: therapeutic diphenylcyclopropenone sensitization with weekly scalp DPC. Between the trimmed V and J ends, which lost 3 bases and 3 bases, there was a span of 11 bases. The CDR3 is 13 residues long. Germline loops: CDR1 DFQATT, CDR2 SNEGSKA (reference sequence).

Sequenced material: whole blood, taken in connection with sensitization to the hapten diphenylcyclopropenone (DPC). This chain links TRBV20-1 with TRBJ1-1; D is perhaps TRBD1 (5 bases). This TCR came from a young woman with alopecia areata. Some clones in this sample may be carry-over from other donors' samples. The CDR3, as DNA: TGCAGTGCTAGCCTACAGGTGGACACTGAAGCTTTCTTT. Translating gives CSASLQVDTEAFF.